Shown below are 21 T cell receptor beta chains from a single sample sequenced in a study of CD8 T cells in ankylosing spondylitis. A single record per CDR3 protein comes from TCRdb applying MiXCR to the 5' RACE reads. Of a few hundred thousand distinct CDR3 sequences listed, 24% are singletons. Sequenced: blood, either unsorted or a sorted T cell fraction (not recorded which). The receptors come from a male donor with ankylosing spondylitis or in good health (not recorded which).

This sequence joins TRBV10-1 and TRBJ2-7, with D perhaps TRBD1 or TRBD2 (5 bases each). CDR1 WNHNN and CDR2 SYGVQD come from the germline V gene (reference sequence). The CDR3 contains 14 residues. V was pared by 5 bases and J by 5 bases, with 16 bases between. CDR3 residues: CASSPVQGSDEQYF. The CDR3 region has the DNA TGCGCCAGCAGTCCGGTGCAGGGTAGCGACGAGCAGTACTTC.

At least ten counts were recorded for this clonotype. The rearrangement uses TRBV10-3 and TRBJ2-5; D is unclear. V lost 3 bases and J lost 4, with 6 bases in between. The CDR3 sequence is 12 residues long. The V gene's germline CDR1 is ENHRY and CDR2 SYGVKD. As DNA, the CDR3 is TGTGCCATCAGTGAAACGGGAGAGACCCAGTACTTC. Amino acids: CAISETGETQYF.

The chain recombines TRBV4-1 with TRBJ1-2; D gene unclear. Trimming took 2 bases from V and 1 from J, leaving 2 bases between them. The CDR3 spans 12 residues. Germline lookup yields CDR1 MGHRA and CDR2 YSYEKL. The CDR3 region is CASSQNNYGYTF. CDR3 sequence (DNA): TGCGCCAGCAGCCAAAATAACTATGGCTACACCTTC.

As DNA, the CDR3 is TGTGCCAGCAGTTTAGGGGGGGGTACCTACGAGCAGTACTTC. It encodes CASSLGGGTYEQYF. The rearrangement joins TRBV28 to TRBJ2-7, with 7 bases that match TRBD2. J lost 2 bases, V lost 2 bases, and 3 bases had no gene match. The germline CDR1 and CDR2 sequences are MDHEN and SYDVKM. The CDR3 runs to 14 residues.

This clonotype has only one observation. This chain links TRBV12-3 or TRBV12-4 with TRBJ2-3; a possible D gene is TRBD1 (6 bases). The CDR3 sequence is 15 residues long. Trimming stripped 5 bases from V and 0 bases from J, with 12 bases between. The CDR3 nucleotides read TGTGCCAGCAGTCGGGTGGGGGCGAGCACAGATACGCAGTATTTT. It is translated as CASSRVGASTDTQYF.

This clonotype was detected many times. V and J are TRBV12-3 or TRBV12-4 and TRBJ1-2, with D perhaps TRBD1 (6 bases). CDR3 size: 13 residues. V gave up 5 bases and J gave up 7 bases, with 14 bases separating them. The CDR3 sequence: CASSPQGLGGYTF. The CDR3 nucleotides read TGTGCCAGCAGTCCACAGGGTTTGGGTGGCTACACCTTC.

This clonotype showed up just a few times. V and J are TRBV7-2 and TRBJ2-5, with a tentative D call TRBD1 (6 bases). The V gene lost 2 bases and the J gene lost 4 bases, with 14 bases spanning the gap. CDR3 length equals 15 residues. Germline V CDR1 and CDR2: SGHTA, FQGNSA. The CDR3 sequence: CASSLMWLGGETQYF. In nucleotides, the CDR3 is TGTGCCAGCAGCTTAATGTGGTTAGGGGGAGAGACCCAGTACTTC.

This clonotype was seen at least ten times. The V and J genes are TRBV4-2 and TRBJ2-3, with TRBD1 identical over 10 bases. The CDR3 is 12 residues long. CDR1 is LGHNA and CDR2 is YNFKEQ in the germline V gene. V lost 2 bases and J lost 14; bases outside the gene matches: 4. In nucleotides, the CDR3 is TGTGCCAGCAGCCAAAGACAGGGGGCCGTGTATTTT. This codes for CASSQRQGAVYF.

A few counts support this clonotype. The chain employs TRBV28 and TRBJ2-1; D remains ambiguous. V was pared by 6 bases and J by 4 bases, with 22 bases between. Germline V gene data show CDR1 as MDHEN and CDR2 as SYDVKM. The CDR3 totals 17 residues. The CDR3 sequence is CASSPNPYLDPYNEQFF. CDR3 in DNA: TGTGCCAGCAGCCCTAATCCTTACCTGGACCCTTACAATGAGCAGTTCTTC.

The rearrangement uses TRBV5-1 and TRBJ2-1; D gene uncertain. Trimming cost V 2 bases and J 9 bases, with 6 bases left between them. Germline loops: CDR1 SGHRS, CDR2 YFSETQ. The CDR3 is made up of 11 amino acids. The CDR3, as DNA: TGCGCCAGCAGCTTCGACGTTGAGCAGTTCTTC. It translates to CASSFDVEQFF.

This clonotype has at least ten counts. This rearrangement joins TRBV29-1 to TRBJ1-2; no clear D gene. Trimming shortened V by 0 bases and J by 5 bases, and 10 bases separated the two germline ends. Germline assignment: CDR1 SQVTM and CDR2 ANQGSEA. The CDR3 contains 13 residues. CDR3: CSVEDRSSYGYTF. The CDR3 bases are TGCAGCGTTGAAGATAGGAGTTCTTATGGCTACACCTTC.

The chain is built from TRBV9 and TRBJ2-5; 8 nucleotides agree with TRBD2. V lost 3 bases, J lost 5 bases, and 6 bases stayed unmatched. The germline CDR1 and CDR2 sequences are SGDLS and YYNGEE. CDR3 length: 14 amino acids. This chain's CDR3 is CASSARGGKETQYF. For the CDR3, the DNA is TGTGCCAGCAGCGCTCGGGGGGGCAAGGAGACCCAGTACTTC.

The genes are TRBV5-6 and TRBJ2-3; 10 nucleotides align to TRBD2. Germline V gene lookup returns CDR1 SGHDT and CDR2 YYEEEE. With 4 bases clipped from V and 2 bases from J, the junction kept 7 bases outside the gene matches. The CDR3 sequence is 16 residues long. The CDR3 DNA follows: TGTGCCAGCAGCCCAGCCCTAGCGGGGGACACAGATACGCAGTATTTT. Translating it yields CASSPALAGDTDTQYF. Combining the CDR3 with reference TRBV5-6 and TRBJ2-3 gives the whole variable domain DAGVTQSPTHLIKTRGQQVTLRCSPKSGHDTVSWYQQALGQGPQFIFQYYEEEERQRGNFPDRFSGHQFPNYSSELNVNALLLGDSALYLCASSPALAGDTDTQYFGPGTRLTVL.

V gene TRBV4-1 combines with J gene TRBJ2-6; D call uncertain. The germline V and J ends were trimmed by 0 bases and 1 base, with 16 bases remaining between them. CDR1 and CDR2 from the germline V gene are MGHRA and YSYEKL. There are 19 residues in the CDR3. CDR3 DNA sequence: TGCGCCAGCAGCCAAGATTTCGCAGTCGGTAGGTCTGGGGCCAACGTCCTGACTTTC. Translating it yields CASSQDFAVGRSGANVLTF.

This chain links TRBV10-3 with TRBJ2-7; TRBD1 aligns across 7 bases. The germline gives CDR1 ENHRY, CDR2 SYGVKD. With 5 bases clipped from V and 4 bases from J, the junction kept 8 bases outside the gene matches. CDR3 length: 14 amino acids. The DNA for the CDR3 is TGTGCCATCAGTACCGGGACAGAGACTTACGAGCAGTACTTC. Translation gives CAISTGTETYEQYF.

The chain links TRBV20-1 to TRBJ2-6; 9 positions agree with TRBD1. The CDR3 has 17 residues. V lost 3 bases and J lost 2; bases outside the gene matches: 8. Germline CDR1 and CDR2: DFQATT and SNEGSKA (reference sequence). In nucleotides, the CDR3 is TGCAGTGCTAGGGTCACAGGGGGCGAAACTGGGGCCAACGTCCTGACTTTC. Translating it yields CSARVTGGETGANVLTF.

This clonotype showed up many times. V is TRBV29-1 and J is TRBJ2-7; D not resolved. Germline-derived CDR1 and CDR2 are SQVTM and ANQGSEA. Trimming pared 1 base from V and 5 bases from J, leaving 12 bases between. This CDR3 spans 13 amino acids. The CDR3 DNA reads TGCAGCGTTGAAGGTGGGCCGAACAACGAGCAGTACTTC. It yields the protein CSVEGGPNNEQYF.

This chain joins TRBV7-8 and TRBJ2-1; tentatively, D is TRBD1 (5 bases). V dropped 1 base and J dropped 9 bases, with 16 bases sitting between them. This CDR3 spans 15 amino acids. CDR1 is SGHVS and CDR2 is FQNEAQ in the germline V gene. CDR3 region: CASSLGSGKGGEQFF. The CDR3 DNA reads TGTGCCAGCAGCTTAGGGTCAGGGAAGGGCGGTGAGCAGTTCTTC.

This clonotype was seen at least ten times. The V and J genes are TRBV29-1 and TRBJ1-2; unclear D gene. Deletions cut 4 bases from V and 6 bases from J, with 15 bases between. The CDR3 loop spans 13 amino acids. Per the germline V gene, CDR1 is SQVTM and CDR2 is ANQGSEA. The CDR3 loop is CSVGGRHRHGYTF. CDR3 coding DNA: TGCAGCGTTGGCGGGAGACATAGGCATGGCTACACCTTC. Full variable domain (rest looked up from reference TRBV29-1 and TRBJ1-2): SAVISQKPSRDICQRGTSLTIQCQVDSQVTMMFWYRQQPGQSLTLIATANQGSEATYESGFVIDKFPISRPNLTFSTLTVSNMSPEDSSIYLCSVGGRHRHGYTFGSGTRLTVV.

This clonotype was recorded many times. The gene calls are TRBV12-3 or TRBV12-4 and TRBJ2-4; D possibly corresponds to TRBD1 (6 bases). The CDR3 covers 16 residues. Trimming cost V 5 bases and J 5 bases, with 19 bases left between them. The CDR3 DNA sequence: TGTGCCAGCAGTCATGCCCCATCGACAGGACAAAACATTCAGTACTTC. Amino acid sequence: CASSHAPSTGQNIQYF.

This clonotype was seen repeatedly, ten times or more. The chain has TRBV20-1 and TRBJ2-7, with 12 bases lining up with TRBD1. The CDR3 has 15 amino acids. The V gene's germline CDR1 is DFQATT and CDR2 SNEGSKA (reference sequence). The V and J ends lost 6 bases and 3 bases, in that order; junction bases with no gene match: 9. The CDR3 reads CSATPGQGAVYEQYF. CDR3 sequence (DNA): TGCAGTGCCACACCGGGACAGGGGGCAGTCTACGAGCAGTACTTC.